The rows below give T cell receptor beta chains drawn from one sample of a study of shared clonotypes between healthy human individuals. The assay was immunoSEQ multiplex PCR, and TCRdb's table has in-frame clones only and misses some. The sample has over 2,000,000 clones; 85% to 95% are singletons. Sequencing input: naive CD8+ T cells from PBMCs. The receptors here all came from a man aged 18 to 29 in good health. Some clones in this sample may be carry-over from other donors' samples. Each CDR3 is given with its conserved first and last residue. The D gene is left open where the match is weak. Clone size is not always given. Where it is, it says once, few, many or a class for expanded clones.

.	.	TRBV7-3	TRBJ2-7	TGTGCCAGCAGCTTAACGGGCACTAACGAGCAGTACTTC	CASSLTGTNEQYF
.	TRBD2	TRBV9	TRBJ2-1	TGTGCCAGCAGCGAGGTTAGCGGGGAGACCCGATACAATGAGCAGTTCTTC	CASSEVSGETRYNEQFF
.	.	TRBV27	TRBJ1-5	TGTGCCAGCAGTTTATCGAACGGGGATTACAATCAGCCCCAGCATTTT	CASSLSNGDYNQPQHF
few	.	TRBV7-9	TRBJ1-1	TGTGCCAGCAGCCACAGAGACGGGAACACTGAAGCTTTCTTT	CASSHRDGNTEAFF
.	TRBD1	TRBV27	TRBJ2-7	TGTGCCAGCAGTTTATTGAGTCGGACAGGGGAAAACGAGCAGTACTTC	CASSLLSRTGENEQYF
.	.	TRBV7-9	TRBJ1-2	TGTGCCAGCAGCTCCTCACGGGGGACCTATGGCTACACCTTC	CASSSSRGTYGYTF
.	TRBD2	TRBV29-1	TRBJ2-1	TGCAGCGTTTATGCGGGAGCCAGTCTCTACAATGAGCAGTTCTTC	CSVYAGASLYNEQFF
.	TRBD2	TRBV19	TRBJ2-1	TGTGCCAGTAGTATGTATTCGGCGGGAGGGTACGATGAGCAGTTCTTC	CASSMYSAGGYDEQFF
.	TRBD1	TRBV11-1	TRBJ2-7	TGTGCCAGCAGTCGGGACAGGACATACCGGGCCGAGCAGTACTTC	CASSRDRTYRAEQYF
.	TRBD2	TRBV28	TRBJ2-3	TGTGCCAGCAGGTCGGGAGGGGCTGATACGCAGTATTTT	CASRSGGADTQYF
.	TRBD2	TRBV27	TRBJ2-3	TGTGCCAGCAGTTTAACAATGGGAGGTAGCGGGGAGCGGGATACGCAGTATTTT	CASSLTMGGSGERDTQYF
few	.	TRBV18	TRBJ2-1	TGTGCCAGCTCACCACCCCCGGGGAGAAAGGATGAGCAGTTCTTC	CASSPPPGRKDEQFF
.	.	TRBV9	TRBJ2-3	TGTGCCAGCAGCCCCGCGGGACTGAGCACAGATACGCAGTATTTT	CASSPAGLSTDTQYF
.	TRBD2	TRBV10-3	TRBJ2-1	TGTGCCATCAGTGTGTTCCCGGGACTAGCGGGAGATAGCAATGAGCAGTTCTTC	CAISVFPGLAGDSNEQFF
once	.	TRBV7-9	TRBJ2-5	TGTGCCAGCAGCCTCGGGGGCCTCCAAGAGACCCAGTACTTC	CASSLGGLQETQYF